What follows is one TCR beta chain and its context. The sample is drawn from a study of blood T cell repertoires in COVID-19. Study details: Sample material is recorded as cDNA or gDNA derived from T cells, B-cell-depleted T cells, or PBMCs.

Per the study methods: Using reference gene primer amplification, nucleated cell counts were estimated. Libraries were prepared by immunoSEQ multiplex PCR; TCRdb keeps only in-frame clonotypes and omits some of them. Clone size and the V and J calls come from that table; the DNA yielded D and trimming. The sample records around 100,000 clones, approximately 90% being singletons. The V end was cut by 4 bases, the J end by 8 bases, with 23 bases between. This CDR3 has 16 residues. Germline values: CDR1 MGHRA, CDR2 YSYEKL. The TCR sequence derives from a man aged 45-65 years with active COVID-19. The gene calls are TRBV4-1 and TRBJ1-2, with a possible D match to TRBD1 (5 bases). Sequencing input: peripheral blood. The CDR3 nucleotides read TGCGCCAGCAGCCGCACTCCCTCTGGGGGGGTCAGCGGCTACACCTTC. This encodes CASSRTPSGGVSGYTF.